This TCR beta chain is drawn from a study of blood T cell repertoires in COVID-19. About the study: Sources were T cells, B-cell-depleted T cells, or PBMCs; the material itself was cDNA or gDNA.

Seattle cases were enrolled at active infection and followed longitudinally. This clone was seen ten or more times. Source study methods: Estimates of nucleated cell counts were drawn from the amplification of reference gene primers. Measured with immunoSEQ multiplex PCR; TCRdb has only the in-frame clones, and not every one. V, J and clone size derive from that table, while D and trimming were established from the DNA sequence. This table holds 250,000 or so clones, about 87% found once. Per the germline V gene, CDR1 is LGHNA and CDR2 is YNFKEQ. This CDR3 comprises 14 residues. The trim removed 0 bases at V and 3 bases at J, leaving 0 bases unmatched.

The V call is TRBV4-2, the J call TRBJ2-7; TRBD1 aligns across 9 bases. The clonotype comes from a woman younger than 45 with COVID-19, enrolled during active disease. The sample was peripheral blood. The chain's CDR3 is CASSQEGQGYEQYF. CDR3 coding DNA: TGTGCCAGCAGCCAAGAGGGACAGGGCTACGAGCAGTACTTC.